These 20 T cell receptor beta chains came from one sample sequenced in a study of identical twins. TCRdb re-called the 5' RACE reads through MiXCR, storing one row per CDR3 protein. The sample holds roughly 260,000 distinct CDR3 sequences; approximately 7.3% are singletons and the top ten take around 5%. These data were likewise used in another study, on yellow fever vaccine responses in identical twins.

Sequenced sample: CD8+ T cells sorted from blood. The receptors shown here come from a woman younger than 35 in good health.

This clonotype was observed many times. This chain connects TRBV12-3 or TRBV12-4 to TRBJ2-1; 11 nucleotides agree with TRBD2. V trimming: 7 bases; J trimming: 5 bases; junction bases outside the gene matches: 10. CDR3 length: 16 amino acids. CDR3 protein: CASNVSGTSGHNEQFF. CDR3 DNA sequence: TGTGCCAGCAATGTCTCCGGGACTAGCGGCCACAATGAGCAGTTCTTC.

This clonotype appeared a few times. The chain is built from TRBV7-9 and TRBJ2-5, with D perhaps given as TRBD1 or TRBD2 (5 bases each). Looked up from germline, CDR1 is SEHNR and CDR2 is FQNEAQ (reference sequence). The CDR3 length is 16 residues. The V end was cut by 1 base, the J end by 2 bases, with 14 bases between. CDR3 coding DNA: TGTGCCAGCAGCTTAGTGGTCGGGGCAGATCAAGAGACCCAGTACTTC. This translates into CASSLVVGADQETQYF.

This clonotype was counted at least ten times. The chain recombines TRBV6-1 with TRBJ1-1, with 9 positions matching TRBD1. V was clipped by 6 bases and J by 4 bases; unmatched bases: 18. The length of the CDR3 is 18 residues. CDR1 is MNHNS, CDR2 SASEGT, per germline. As DNA, the CDR3 is TGTGCCAGCAGGGACCGACCACCGGGACAGGGACTTCCCACTGAAGCTTTCTTT. Its translation is CASRDRPPGQGLPTEAFF.

This clonotype showed up many times. CDR3 nucleotides: TGTGCCAGCAGTCCTTTGGGACAGGATTTACGCTCTGGAAACACCATATATTTT. Translating it yields CASSPLGQDLRSGNTIYF. The rearrangement links TRBV28 to TRBJ1-3, with 8 bases that match TRBD1. Unmatched junction bases numbered 12, after V lost 5 bases and J lost 0 bases. CDR1 and CDR2 (germline): MDHEN, SYDVKM. CDR3 size: 18 residues.

The V gene is TRBV7-9, the J gene TRBJ2-3; TRBD1 aligns across 7 bases. CDR3 length: 14 residues. Germline loops: CDR1 SEHNR, CDR2 FQNEAQ (reference sequence). Trimming removed 6 bases from V and 4 bases from J; junction bases left unmatched: 7. This CDR3 reads CASSLQGISDTQYF. CDR3 bases: TGTGCCAGCAGTTTACAGGGGATATCAGATACGCAGTATTTT.

This clonotype was detected a few times. This chain uses TRBV5-6 with TRBJ2-5, with unresolved D. Trimming pared 3 bases from V and 5 bases from J, leaving 8 bases between. Germline loops: CDR1 SGHDT, CDR2 YYEEEE. This CDR3 spans 12 amino acids. For the CDR3, the DNA is TGTGCCAGCAGCTGGACCCGGGAGACCCAGTACTTC. Protein sequence: CASSWTRETQYF. Variable domain in full (rest from reference TRBV5-6 and TRBJ2-5): DAGVTQSPTHLIKTRGQQVTLRCSPKSGHDTVSWYQQALGQGPQFIFQYYEEEERQRGNFPDRFSGHQFPNYSSELNVNALLLGDSALYLCASSWTRETQYFGPGTRLLVL.

This chain joins TRBV10-3 and TRBJ1-3; D call uncertain. This CDR3 has 13 residues. The V gene's germline CDR1 is ENHRY and CDR2 SYGVKD. V was shortened by 4 bases and J by 1 base, with 5 bases between the two germline ends. The CDR3 DNA sequence: TGTGCCATCAGTGGGGATTCTGGAAACACCATATATTTT. It encodes CAISGDSGNTIYF.

The J gene is TRBJ2-2, the V gene TRBV4-1; no definite D call. CDR1 is MGHRA, CDR2 YSYEKL, per germline. The CDR3 sequence is 15 residues long. Trimming removed 5 bases at V and 0 bases at J, with 10 bases between. This chain's CDR3 is CASSTAPANTGELFF. For the CDR3, the DNA is TGCGCCAGCAGCACCGCGCCCGCGAACACCGGGGAGCTGTTTTTT.

This chain joins TRBV4-1 and TRBJ2-1, with D perhaps assigned TRBD1 or TRBD2 (6 bases each). CDR1 and CDR2 (germline): MGHRA, YSYEKL. CDR3 size: 18 residues. Trimming pared 0 bases from V and 5 bases from J, leaving 20 bases between. CDR3: CASSQDKRVGGLNNEQFF. The CDR3 DNA is TGCGCCAGCAGCCAAGATAAGCGCGTAGGGGGGCTGAACAATGAGCAGTTCTTC.

The V call is TRBV2, the J call TRBJ2-1; 10 bases are shared with TRBD2. The CDR3 contains 16 residues. The V gene's germline CDR1 is SNHLY and CDR2 FYNNEI. V gave up 4 bases and J gave up 8 bases; unmatched junction bases: 11. This CDR3 reads CASSGLERGGGDEQFF. The CDR3 DNA reads as TGTGCCAGCAGTGGCCTAGAGCGGGGGGGCGGCGATGAGCAGTTCTTC.

This clonotype was detected a few times. The chain combines TRBV27 with TRBJ2-1; 8 nucleotides match TRBD2. This CDR3 comprises 16 residues. V shed 1 base and J 0 bases; nucleotides not matched to a gene: 2. Germline CDR1 MNHEY, CDR2 SMNVEV (reference sequence). The CDR3 reads CASSLFGGDSYNEQFF. In DNA form, the CDR3 reads TGTGCCAGCAGTTTATTCGGGGGGGACTCCTACAATGAGCAGTTCTTC.

This clonotype was observed at least ten times. The chain recombines TRBV4-2 with TRBJ1-5; 10 bases align to TRBD1. V gave up 2 bases and J gave up 2 bases; unmatched junction bases: 6. The CDR3 totals 17 residues. Germline CDR1 LGHNA, CDR2 YNFKEQ. CDR3 in DNA: TGTGCCAGCAGCCAACGGACAGGGGGGGATGGCAATCAGCCCCAGCATTTT. Translating gives CASSQRTGGDGNQPQHF.

This clonotype was seen at least ten times. The chain is built from TRBV4-2 and TRBJ2-1, with D hard to call. This CDR3 region has 13 residues. With 0 bases removed from V and 6 bases from J, the gap between germline ends came to 6 bases. The germline CDR1 and CDR2 sequences are LGHNA and YNFKEQ. CDR3 protein: CASSQDLGNEQFF. In DNA form, the CDR3 reads TGTGCCAGCAGCCAAGATCTCGGCAATGAGCAGTTCTTC.

The CDR3 spells CASGSTTSGTERETQYF. CDR3 coding DNA: TGTGCTAGTGGCAGCACGACTAGCGGGACTGAGAGAGAGACCCAGTACTTC. V gene TRBV12-5 combines with J gene TRBJ2-5; 11 positions match TRBD2. CDR3 length: 17 amino acids. Germline lookup yields CDR1 LGHNT and CDR2 FRNRAP. The junction had 13 bases not matched to a gene; V was cut back by 6 bases and J by 4 bases.

This clonotype was counted at least ten times. V is TRBV15 and J is TRBJ1-1, with D possibly matching TRBD1 (6 bases). V lost 1 base and J 0 bases, leaving 12 bases between the germline ends. The CDR3 runs 16 residues. The germline V gene encodes CDR1 LNHNV and CDR2 YYDKDF (reference sequence). CDR3 sequence reads: CATSRGRQALNTEAFF. The CDR3 DNA sequence: TGTGCCACCAGCAGAGGTAGACAGGCCCTGAACACTGAAGCTTTCTTT.

The chain carries TRBV2 and TRBJ2-2; D is possibly TRBD1 (5 bases). Trimming took 4 bases from V and 2 from J, leaving 17 bases between them. This CDR3 contains 17 residues. CDR1 SNHLY and CDR2 FYNNEI come from the germline V gene. CDR3 bases: TGTGCCAGCAGTGTCTCGCCTCAAACAGGAAACACCGGGGAGCTGTTTTTT. Amino acids: CASSVSPQTGNTGELFF.

This clonotype occurred many times. The V call is TRBV7-2, the J call TRBJ1-2, with 7 nucleotides matching TRBD1. V shed 5 bases and J 2 bases; nucleotides not matched to a gene: 14. CDR3 size: 17 residues. Germline V gene lookup returns CDR1 SGHTA and CDR2 FQGNSA. This CDR3 is CASSTNTRDSENYGYTF. The DNA for the CDR3 is TGTGCCAGCAGCACAAACACCCGGGACAGCGAAAACTATGGCTACACCTTC.

Only a few counts were recorded for this clonotype. The chain carries TRBV7-9 and TRBJ2-2; no definite D call. The CDR3 is 13 amino acids. The germline V gene encodes CDR1 SEHNR and CDR2 FQNEAQ (reference sequence). V lost 1 base to trimming and J lost 10 bases, with 10 bases between them. CDR3 nucleotides: TGTGCCAGCAGCTTAGTTTCCTGGCTGGAGCTGTTTTTT. Translated, it gives CASSLVSWLELFF.

The chain employs TRBV20-1 and TRBJ1-1, with a tentative D call TRBD1 (6 bases). The germline V gene encodes CDR1 DFQATT and CDR2 SNEGSKA (reference sequence). The CDR3 is 14 amino acids. The V end lost 4 bases, the J end lost 7 bases, and 19 bases lay between the germline ends. Here the CDR3 DNA reads TGCAGTGCTATTATCGGACAGAACGAAGATGAAGCTTTCTTT. Translated, it gives CSAIIGQNEDEAFF.

This clonotype was recorded at least ten times. The chain links TRBV20-1 to TRBJ2-3; 7 bases map to TRBD2. With 0 bases clipped from V and 0 bases from J, the junction kept 3 bases outside the gene matches. The CDR3 runs 15 residues. Germline V gene data show CDR1 as DFQATT and CDR2 as SNEGSKA (reference sequence). In DNA, the CDR3 is TGCAGTGCTAGAGATCTAGCGGATAGCACAGATACGCAGTATTTT. The encoded protein is CSARDLADSTDTQYF.